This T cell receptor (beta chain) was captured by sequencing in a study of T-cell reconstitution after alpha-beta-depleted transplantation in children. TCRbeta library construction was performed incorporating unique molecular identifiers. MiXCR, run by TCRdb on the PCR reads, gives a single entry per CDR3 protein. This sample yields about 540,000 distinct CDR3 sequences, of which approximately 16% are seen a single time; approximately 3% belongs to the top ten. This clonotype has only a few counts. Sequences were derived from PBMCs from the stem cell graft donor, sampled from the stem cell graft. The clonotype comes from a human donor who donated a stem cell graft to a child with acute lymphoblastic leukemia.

The CDR3: CASSLWGQDPYEQYF. The DNA for the CDR3 is TGTGCCAGCAGTTTATGGGGACAGGACCCCTACGAGCAGTACTTC. This chain joins TRBV27 and TRBJ2-7; TRBD1 matches 8 bases. The germline CDR1 and CDR2 sequences are MNHEY and SMNVEV (reference sequence). The CDR3 runs 15 residues. Trimming at V came to 1 base and at J to 2 bases, leaving 4 bases not matched to a gene.